This T cell receptor beta chain was recorded in a study of regulatory T cells in long-lasting Graves disease. V lost 7 bases and J 9 bases, leaving 12 bases between the germline ends. This CDR3 region has 11 residues. Germline CDR1 is SNHLY and CDR2 is FYNNEI. This clonotype was seen many times. The time point: newly diagnosed GD, antithyroid drugs for less than 3 months. PBMC-extracted RNA yielded the TCR library. Libraries of TCR beta came from iRepertoire HTBI primers plus Arm-PCR of CDR3 regions. TCRdb reprocessed the multiplex PCR reads via MiXCR and lists one record per CDR3 protein. The data hold around 400,000 distinct CDR3 sequences, with roughly 12% observed a single time. These sequences were also reported in another study, on T cells in Graves' hyperthyroidism and ophthalmopathy.

The J gene is TRBJ2-5, the V gene TRBV2, with D unclear. The sequencing here drew on peripheral blood mononuclear cells (PBMCs), taken at new diagnosis, from a patient treated with antithyroid drugs. This receptor was obtained from a woman under 30 with Graves disease. CDR3 nucleotide sequence: TGTGCCAGCATTCTATCTGGGGCCCAGTACTTC. It codes for CASILSGAQYF.